The 27 T cell receptor beta chains presented below share a single source sample, sequenced in a study of blood T cell repertoires in COVID-19. Profiled with immunoSEQ multiplex PCR; TCRdb holds only in-frame clones, not every one. In the table there are around 300,000 clones, about 85% of which are singletons. The specimen was PBMCs or T cells enriched from blood (not recorded which). The receptors derive from a woman between 45 and 65 years old who had recovered from COVID-19.

The chain employs TRBV7-3 and TRBJ1-1, with D maybe TRBD1 (5 bases). The V and J ends lost 3 bases and 4 bases respectively, with 9 bases between them. CDR1 is SGHTA and CDR2 is FQGTGA in the germline V gene. The CDR3 sequence is 13 residues long. DNA for the CDR3: TGTGCCAGCAGCTTTAGCAGGGCCACTGAAGCTTTCTTT. Translating it yields CASSFSRATEAFF. The variable domain in full, with the rest retrieved from reference TRBV7-3 and TRBJ1-1, is GAGVSQTPSNKVTEKGKYVELRCDPISGHTALYWYRQSLGQGPEFLIYFQGTGAADDSGLPNDRFFAVRPEGSVSTLKIQRTERGDSAVYLCASSFSRATEAFFGQGTRLTVV.

This rearrangement joins TRBV28 to TRBJ2-5, with D perhaps matching TRBD1 (5 bases). V was clipped by 3 bases and J by 4 bases, with 15 bases between them. The V gene's germline CDR1 is MDHEN and CDR2 SYDVKM. The CDR3 loop spans 15 amino acids. CDR3 DNA sequence: TGTGCCAGCAGTTTGATAGGGGCTGCTGCAGAGACCCAGTACTTC. Translation gives CASSLIGAAAETQYF.

The rearrangement uses TRBV11-2 and TRBJ2-4, with 8 positions matching TRBD1. This CDR3 spans 14 amino acids. J lost 8 bases, V lost 5 bases, and 8 bases had no gene match. The germline CDR1 and CDR2 sequences are SGHAT and FQNNGV. CDR3 region: CASSLSGGADIQYF. The CDR3, as DNA: TGTGCCAGCAGCCTCTCAGGGGGCGCGGACATTCAGTACTTC.

In this sample, this clone turned up once. The V gene is TRBV11-3, the J gene TRBJ2-7, with 7 bases identical to TRBD2. This CDR3 contains 13 residues. The trim removed 3 bases at V and 5 bases at J, leaving 4 bases unmatched. Germline V gene lookup returns CDR1 SGHNT and CDR2 YENEEA. The CDR3 nucleotides are TGTGCCAGCAGCTTGACTAGCAAGAACGAGCAGTACTTC. As protein: CASSLTSKNEQYF. Together with reference TRBV11-3 and TRBJ2-7, the CDR3 gives the full variable domain: EAGVVQSPRYKIIEKKQPVAFWCNPISGHNTLYWYLQNLGQGPELLIRYENEEAVDDSQLPKDRFSAERLKGVDSTLKIQPAELGDSAVYLCASSLTSKNEQYFGPGTRLTVT.

As concerns this clone: A junction boundary mismatches the germline segment, possibly from a read error. J is TRBJ2-1 and V is TRBV7-7; no clear D. The CDR3 loop spans 12 amino acids. Germline loops: CDR1 SSHAT, CDR2 FNYEAQ (reference sequence). Written as DNA, the CDR3 is TGTGCTAGCAGCCCGCTTAGCCCCGAGCAGTTCTTC. It specifies CASSPLSPEQFF.

CDR3 residues: CASRPGGKNTEAFF. In DNA form, the CDR3 reads TGTGCCAGCAGACCAGGGGGGAAGAACACTGAAGCTTTCTTT. The rearrangement uses TRBV6-5 and TRBJ1-1; TRBD1 matches at 7 bases. The V gene end was trimmed by 6 bases and the J gene end by 1 base; junction bases not matched to a gene: 5. This CDR3 has 14 amino acids. CDR1 MNHEY and CDR2 SVGAGI come from the germline V gene.

The chain carries TRBV6-5 and TRBJ1-2, with 7 bases matching TRBD1. CDR1 is MNHEY and CDR2 is SVGAGI in the germline V gene. The J segment lost 5 bases and the V segment lost 5 bases, leaving 11 bases of the junction unmatched. The CDR3 is 15 amino acids. The CDR3 region is CASSSRDSPYYGYTF. CDR3 DNA sequence: TGTGCCAGCAGTAGTAGGGACAGCCCCTATTATGGCTACACCTTC.

In its sample, this clone was seen a few times. The chain is built from TRBV11-2 and TRBJ1-6; 7 bases line up with TRBD1. The ends lost 5 bases at V and 7 bases at J; junction bases unmatched: 11. Germline V gives CDR1 SGHAT, CDR2 FQNNGV. This CDR3 is built from 16 residues. The CDR3 loop is CASSAQTGTSNSPLHF. The CDR3 DNA follows: TGTGCCAGCAGCGCCCAGACAGGGACCTCAAATTCACCCCTCCACTTT.

This sequence joins TRBV5-6 and TRBJ2-7; 11 positions match TRBD1. V lost 4 bases, J lost 5 bases, and 5 bases stayed unmatched. The CDR3 is 14 residues long. Germline CDR1 SGHDT, CDR2 YYEEEE. The CDR3 nucleotides read TGTGCCAGCAGCGCCCGGACAGGGGGCGACGAGCAGTACTTC. Residues: CASSARTGGDEQYF.

This clone was recorded a few times. This CDR3 is also generated by other DNA sequences in the sample. This chain uses TRBV18 with TRBJ1-1, with 9 bases that match TRBD1. Losses at the gene ends were 3 bases for V and 1 base for J; bases not matched to a gene: 0. CDR1 and CDR2 (germline): KGHSH, LQKENI. The CDR3 length is 14 residues. In DNA, the CDR3 is TGTGCCAGCTCACCGGGACAGGGGAACACTGAAGCTTTCTTT. This gives the protein CASSPGQGNTEAFF.

This sequence joins TRBV7-2 and TRBJ1-5, with D unclear. Germline V gene sequence: CDR1 SGHTA, CDR2 FQGNSA. Trimming took off 3 bases at V and 4 bases at J, with 7 bases between the two ends. The CDR3 is made up of 13 amino acids. As DNA, the CDR3 is TGTGCCAGCAGCTTCCGAGGGAATCAGCCCCAGCATTTT. Protein sequence: CASSFRGNQPQHF.

CDR3 protein: CASSPQEQGLVEQYF. For the CDR3, the DNA is TGCGCCAGCAGCCCCCAAGAACAGGGGTTGGTCGAGCAGTACTTC. The V gene is TRBV4-1, the J gene TRBJ2-7, with TRBD1 matching 7 bases. J lost 6 bases, V lost 4 bases, and 12 bases had no gene match. This CDR3 spans 15 amino acids. CDR1 and CDR2 (germline): MGHRA, YSYEKL.

The rearrangement uses TRBV6-5 and TRBJ2-1; 8 bases agree with TRBD1. The CDR3 runs 15 residues. Germline V CDR1 and CDR2: MNHEY, SVGAGI. With 4 bases clipped from V and 6 bases from J, the junction kept 8 bases outside the gene matches. For the CDR3, the DNA is TGTGCCAGCAGTTCCCAGGGGGCCGCCACCAATGAGCAGTTCTTC. It encodes CASSSQGAATNEQFF.

This chain links TRBV3-1 (or the pseudogene TRBV3-2) with TRBJ1-3; 7 bases fit TRBD1. V lost 4 bases and J lost 2; bases outside the gene matches: 8. Per the germline V gene, CDR1 is LGHDT and CDR2 is YNNKEL (reference sequence). The CDR3 is made up of 16 amino acids. In nucleotides, the CDR3 is TGTGCCAGCAGCCTACCAGGGACAGCAGCTGGAAACACCATATATTTT. This translates into CASSLPGTAAGNTIYF.

This sequence joins TRBV5-4 and TRBJ2-1; the D is unclear. This CDR3 has 16 amino acids. Trimming took 1 base from V and 0 from J, leaving 11 bases between them. The germline gives CDR1 SGHNT, CDR2 YYREEE (reference sequence). The CDR3 DNA reads as TGTGCCAGCAGCTTGCCGGCGGAGAGCTCCTACAATGAGCAGTTCTTC. This encodes CASSLPAESSYNEQFF.

The chain joins TRBV4-3 to TRBJ2-7; the D gene is possibly TRBD2 (6 bases). There are 14 residues in the CDR3. CDR1 and CDR2 from the germline V gene are LGHNA and YSLEER. V dropped 1 base and J dropped 5 bases, with 12 bases sitting between them. This CDR3 is CASSQAGGRNEQYF. DNA for the CDR3: TGCGCCAGCAGCCAAGCCGGAGGGCGGAACGAGCAGTACTTC.

As for this clone: Other DNA sequences in this specimen translate into the identical CDR3. In nucleotides, the CDR3 is TGTGCCAGCAGACTAGCGGGTGATGAGCAGTTCTTC. Amino acid sequence: CASRLAGDEQFF. The chain recombines TRBV28 with TRBJ2-1; 9 nucleotides match TRBD2. J was trimmed by 8 bases and V by 6 bases; bases with no gene match: 2. The CDR3 contains 12 residues. The germline CDR1 and CDR2 sequences are MDHEN and SYDVKM. The complete variable domain, with remaining parts taken from reference TRBV28 and TRBJ2-1, reads DVKVTQSSRYLVKRTGEKVFLECVQDMDHENMFWYRQDPGLGLRLIYFSYDVKMKEKGDIPEGYSVSREKKERFSLILESASTNQTSMYLCASRLAGDEQFFGPGTRLTVL.

The chain uses TRBV28 and TRBJ2-1; D is possibly TRBD2 (5 bases). The V end lost 5 bases, the J end lost 0 bases, and 11 bases lay between the germline ends. This CDR3 region has 15 residues. The V gene's germline CDR1 is MDHEN and CDR2 SYDVKM. The CDR3 bases are TGTGCCAGCAGTATAGCGAGCAGCTCCTACAATGAGCAGTTCTTC. Its translation: CASSIASSSYNEQFF.

This rearrangement joins TRBV3-1 (or the pseudogene TRBV3-2) to TRBJ1-2, with D tentatively TRBD1 (6 bases). V was shortened by 4 bases and J by 6 bases, with 12 bases between the two germline ends. The germline gives CDR1 LGHDT, CDR2 YNNKEL (reference sequence). This CDR3 comprises 13 residues. CDR3 sequence (DNA): TGTGCCAGCAGCCGTAGACAGGCCCATGGCTACACCTTC. Encoded protein: CASSRRQAHGYTF.

The rearrangement links TRBV28 to TRBJ1-4; 12 bases agree with TRBD1. Trimming removed 5 bases from V and 4 bases from J; junction bases left unmatched: 5. CDR1 is MDHEN, CDR2 SYDVKM, per germline. The CDR3 covers 16 residues. The DNA for the CDR3 is TGTGCCAGCAGTGGGACAGGGGGCGTCAATAATGAAAAACTGTTTTTT. It codes for CASSGTGGVNNEKLFF.

CDR3 region: CASRKSTEQYF. The DNA of the CDR3 is TGTGCCAGCAGGAAAAGCACCGAGCAGTACTTC. The J gene is TRBJ2-7, the V gene TRBV2; no definite D call. V lost 6 bases and J lost 6, with 9 bases in between. Germline CDR1 reads SNHLY; CDR2 reads FYNNEI. The CDR3 has 11 residues.

The V call is TRBV7-9, the J call TRBJ1-5; D is uncertain. This CDR3 has 14 amino acids. The V gene lost 4 bases and the J gene lost 0 bases, with 7 bases spanning the gap. Germline V gene sequence: CDR1 SEHNR, CDR2 FQNEAQ (reference sequence). CDR3 sequence reads: CASSSPFSNQPQHF. The CDR3 bases are TGTGCCAGCAGCTCTCCCTTTAGCAATCAGCCCCAGCATTTT.

V and J are TRBV7-2 and TRBJ1-5; D ambiguous. The germline CDR1 and CDR2 sequences are SGHTA and FQGNSA. Trimming took 1 base from V and 3 from J, leaving 13 bases between them. This CDR3 comprises 16 residues. The chain's CDR3 is CASSLGATDFNQPQHF. The CDR3, as DNA: TGTGCCAGCAGCTTAGGTGCGACGGACTTCAATCAGCCCCAGCATTTT.

V is TRBV3-1 (or the pseudogene TRBV3-2) and J is TRBJ2-2; maybe TRBD1 (6 bases). V lost 8 bases, J lost 2 bases, and 12 bases lay in between. From germline, CDR1 is LGHDT and CDR2 YNNKEL (reference sequence). The CDR3 contains 14 residues. CDR3 in amino acids: CASRQQGNTGELFF. The CDR3 coding sequence is TGTGCCAGCCGACAACAGGGAAACACCGGGGAGCTGTTTTTT.

The chain carries TRBV24-1 and TRBJ1-1, with D perhaps TRBD1 (6 bases). This CDR3 contains 15 residues. CDR1 KGHDR and CDR2 SFDVKD come from the germline V gene. Trimming shortened V by 8 bases and J by 4 bases, and 19 bases separated the two germline ends. The CDR3 is CATMAKQGRGTEAFF. In DNA form, the CDR3 reads TGTGCCACCATGGCCAAACAGGGACGGGGCACTGAAGCTTTCTTT.

This clone showed up just once. The chain links TRBV7-9 to TRBJ1-2; TRBD1 might be the D (5 bases). This CDR3 has 13 residues. Germline loops: CDR1 SEHNR, CDR2 FQNEAQ (reference sequence). The V end lost 4 bases, the J end lost 2 bases, and 8 bases lay between the germline ends. CDR3 residues: CASSSGRNYGYTF. For the CDR3, the DNA is TGTGCCAGCAGCTCAGGGAGGAACTATGGCTACACCTTC. Together with reference TRBV7-9 and TRBJ1-2, the CDR3 gives the full variable domain: DTGVSQNPRHKITKRGQNVTFRCDPISEHNRLYWYRQTLGQGPEFLTYFQNEAQLEKSRLLSDRFSAERPKGSFSTLEIQRTEQGDSAMYLCASSSGRNYGYTFGSGTRLTVV.

CDR3 in amino acids: CASSFGGEGNYGYTF. In DNA, the CDR3 is TGCGCCAGCAGCTTTGGAGGGGAGGGGAACTATGGCTACACCTTC. This chain links TRBV5-1 with TRBJ1-2, with D tentatively TRBD1 (5 bases). CDR3 length equals 15 residues. Trimming left V 2 bases short and J 2 bases short, with 13 bases between. Looked up from germline, CDR1 is SGHRS and CDR2 is YFSETQ. The full variable domain, rest sourced from reference TRBV5-1 and TRBJ1-2, is KAGVTQTPRYLIKTRGQQVTLSCSPISGHRSVSWYQQTPGQGLQFLFEYFSETQRNKGNFPGRFSGRQFSNSRSEMNVSTLELGDSALYLCASSFGGEGNYGYTFGSGTRLTVV.